The 30 T cell receptor beta chains given below trace back to one sample, sequenced in a study of blood T cell repertoires in COVID-19. Libraries were prepared by immunoSEQ multiplex PCR; TCRdb keeps only in-frame clonotypes and omits some of them. In the table there are more than 150,000 clones, 80% to 90% of which are singletons. The source material was peripheral blood. The receptor set was obtained from a man between 60 and 70 years old with acute or convalescent COVID-19.

The CDR3 spells CASIGQVYNEQFF. CDR3 sequence (DNA): TGTGCCAGCATTGGACAGGTCTACAATGAGCAGTTCTTC. The V call is TRBV28, the J call TRBJ2-1; 7 bases are shared with TRBD1. Germline CDR1 MDHEN, CDR2 SYDVKM. This CDR3 comprises 13 residues. Trimming removed 7 bases from V and 3 bases from J; junction bases left unmatched: 3.

The J gene is TRBJ1-1, the V gene TRBV7-6; D is ambiguous. The CDR3 runs 14 residues. The ends were cut back, 7 bases at V and 1 base at J, with 13 bases in the middle. Germline CDR1 reads SGHVS; CDR2 reads FNYEAQ. In nucleotides, the CDR3 is TGTGCCAGCATCAAAGCGCCCGGGAACACTGAAGCTTTCTTT. It yields the protein CASIKAPGNTEAFF.

The chain employs TRBV29-1 and TRBJ2-7; D is possibly TRBD2 (6 bases). The CDR3 length is 14 residues. Trimming shortened V by 4 bases and J by 2 bases, and 15 bases separated the two germline ends. The germline V gene has CDR1 SQVTM and CDR2 ANQGSEA. The CDR3 here is CSVVSGRDTYEQYF. CDR3 in DNA: TGCAGCGTTGTTTCGGGGCGGGATACCTACGAGCAGTACTTC.

The chain carries TRBV10-1 and TRBJ2-3; 8 bases fit TRBD1. Per the germline V gene, CDR1 is WNHNN and CDR2 is SYGVQD (reference sequence). The CDR3 has 15 amino acids. V was pared by 1 base and J by 2 bases, with 2 bases of the junction left unmatched. The CDR3 bases are TGCGCCAGCAGTGAGTACCAGGGGGCCACAGATACGCAGTATTTT. This codes for CASSEYQGATDTQYF.

To note about this clone: The same CDR3 can be traced to other DNA sequences in this sample. The chain joins TRBV5-1 to TRBJ2-5; 9 bases line up with TRBD1. Germline values: CDR1 SGHRS, CDR2 YFSETQ. The V segment lost 3 bases and the J segment 5 bases; nucleotides outside the gene matches: 8. The CDR3 is 15 residues long. The CDR3 DNA follows: TGCGCCAGCAGCTCATGGACAGGGGTAGGGGAGACCCAGTACTTC. Translating gives CASSSWTGVGETQYF.

The CDR3 DNA reads as TGTGCCAGCTCACCCCAGGCCGGGACTAGCGGGACCACAGATACGCAGTATTTT. The encoded protein is CASSPQAGTSGTTDTQYF. This chain connects TRBV18 to TRBJ2-3, with 13 bases fitting TRBD2. V lost 3 bases and J lost 2; bases outside the gene matches: 8. CDR1 is KGHSH and CDR2 is LQKENI in the germline V gene. The CDR3 totals 18 residues.

V is TRBV7-8 and J is TRBJ1-2, with D possibly TRBD1 on 5 matching bases. There are 14 residues in the CDR3. The V gene's germline CDR1 is SGHVS and CDR2 FQNEAQ. The ends were cut back, 5 bases at V and 4 bases at J, with 14 bases in the middle. CDR3 in DNA: TGTGCCAGCAGCGCCACGCCGGGGGGCTATGGCTACACCTTC. Its protein is CASSATPGGYGYTF.

The chain carries TRBV7-9 and TRBJ1-1, with 11 nucleotides matching TRBD1. Germline CDR1 reads SEHNR; CDR2 reads FQNEAQ (reference sequence). The CDR3 covers 13 residues. V was clipped by 3 bases and J by 10 bases; unmatched bases: 4. The CDR3 coding sequence is TGTGCCAGCAGCTTCGGACAGGGGGCGAGAGCTTTCTTT. Encoded protein: CASSFGQGARAFF. The entire variable domain, with the rest obtained from reference TRBV7-9 and TRBJ1-1, is as follows: DTGVSQNPRHKITKRGQNVTFRCDPISEHNRLYWYRQTLGQGPEFLTYFQNEAQLEKSRLLSDRFSAERPKGSFSTLEIQRTEQGDSAMYLCASSFGQGARAFFGQGTRLTVV.

V usage is TRBV30 and J usage is TRBJ2-1; weak D call: TRBD2 (7 bases). Trimming cost V 3 bases and J 3 bases, with 21 bases left between them. CDR3 length equals 17 residues. CDR1 is GTSNPN, CDR2 SVGIG, per germline (reference sequence). DNA for the CDR3: TGTGCCTGGAGAGGGGGGCCGGGACTACTACGCTACAATGAGCAGTTCTTC. Amino acids: CAWRGGPGLLRYNEQFF.

The chain links TRBV28 to TRBJ2-1; 9 nucleotides align to TRBD1. The germline V gene has CDR1 MDHEN and CDR2 SYDVKM. V trimming: 2 bases; J trimming: 3 bases; junction bases outside the gene matches: 5. The CDR3 extends over 16 amino acids. CDR3 residues: CASSLPGTGIYNEQFF. CDR3 DNA sequence: TGTGCCAGCAGTTTACCCGGGACAGGGATCTACAATGAGCAGTTCTTC.

This clone was picked up one time. The J gene is TRBJ2-3, the V gene TRBV13, with TRBD2 as a possible D gene (5 bases). V was trimmed by 6 bases and J by 2 bases, leaving 9 bases between them. This CDR3 is 13 amino acids long. Germline lookup yields CDR1 PRHDT and CDR2 FYEKMQ (reference sequence). For the CDR3, the DNA is TGTGCCAGCAGAGGAGGCCCCACAGATACGCAGTATTTT. The encoded protein is CASRGGPTDTQYF.

This sequence joins TRBV6-4 and TRBJ2-3, with TRBD1 identical over 12 bases. CDR1 and CDR2 (germline): MRHNA, SNTAGT. The CDR3 extends over 18 amino acids. V lost 1 base, J lost 6 bases, and 11 bases stayed unmatched. The CDR3 protein is CASSDYNSGQGARDTQYF. In DNA form, the CDR3 reads TGTGCCAGCAGTGACTACAACTCGGGACAGGGGGCGAGGGATACGCAGTATTTT.

The gene calls are TRBV7-8 and TRBJ1-4; no reliable D call. There are 14 residues in the CDR3. Germline V lookup: CDR1 SGHVS, CDR2 FQNEAQ. Trimming left V 5 bases short and J 6 bases short, with 13 bases between. The CDR3 DNA reads TGTGCCAGCAGCGTGGATACGCGGTATGAAAAACTGTTTTTT. As protein: CASSVDTRYEKLFF.

The J gene is TRBJ1-3, the V gene TRBV3-1 (or the pseudogene TRBV3-2); 8 bases map to TRBD1. Trimming at V came to 2 bases and at J to 2 bases, leaving 5 bases not matched to a gene. Germline V CDR1 and CDR2: LGHDT, YNNKEL (reference sequence). This CDR3 contains 16 residues. In DNA form, the CDR3 reads TGTGCCAGCAGCCAAATCAGGGGGCAAACTGGAAACACCATATATTTT. Its translation: CASSQIRGQTGNTIYF.

The CDR3 loop is CASSSSGTGVKNEQFF. Here the CDR3 DNA reads TGTGCCAGCAGTTCTTCCGGGACAGGGGTGAAGAATGAGCAGTTCTTC. The chain joins TRBV28 to TRBJ2-1; 10 nucleotides match TRBD1. CDR1 and CDR2 from the germline V gene are MDHEN and SYDVKM. The CDR3 loop spans 16 amino acids. Losses at the gene ends were 4 bases for V and 7 bases for J; bases not matched to a gene: 10.

The V and J genes are TRBV10-2 and TRBJ1-2; D is possibly TRBD1 (5 bases). Per germline, CDR1 WSHSY and CDR2 SAAADI. V was cut by 0 bases and J by 5 bases, with 10 bases left in between. The CDR3 loop spans 14 amino acids. CDR3 nucleotides: TGCGCCAGCAGTGAGTCGGATCGGGGGTATGGCTACACCTTC. Protein: CASSESDRGYGYTF.

This clone has more than one count but fewer than ten. The rearrangement joins TRBV2 to TRBJ2-7; D gene unclear. CDR3 length: 14 amino acids. CDR1 and CDR2 (germline): SNHLY, FYNNEI. V shed 3 bases and J shed 5 bases, with 14 bases lying between them. The CDR3: CASSDYRDGDEQYF. The CDR3 DNA is TGTGCCAGCAGTGATTATAGAGACGGAGACGAGCAGTACTTC.

J is TRBJ1-4 and V is TRBV6-6, with D possibly TRBD1 on 5 matching bases. The germline gives CDR1 MNHNY, CDR2 SVGAGI (reference sequence). CDR3 length: 14 amino acids. Trimming pared 6 bases from V and 8 bases from J, leaving 16 bases between. The CDR3 sequence: CASSLQDTREKLFF. The CDR3 coding sequence is TGTGCCAGCAGCTTACAGGACACAAGGGAAAAACTGTTTTTT.

The chain links TRBV28 to TRBJ2-3; 9 nucleotides line up with TRBD2. The CDR3 length is 17 residues. Germline loops: CDR1 MDHEN, CDR2 SYDVKM. Trimming took 1 base from V and 0 from J; bases not matched to a gene: 5. The CDR3 region has the DNA TGTGCCAGCAGTTTATCTCGGCGGGAGGGCAGCACAGATACGCAGTATTTT. Amino acid sequence: CASSLSRREGSTDTQYF.

The chain has TRBV14 and TRBJ2-4; possible D gene TRBD1, 5 bases. This CDR3 has 13 amino acids. V lost 1 base, J lost 8 bases, and 9 bases lay in between. The germline V gene encodes CDR1 SGHDN and CDR2 FVKESK. CDR3 sequence (DNA): TGTGCCAGCAGCCAAGCAGGGAAAGACATTCAGTACTTC. Amino acid sequence: CASSQAGKDIQYF.

The rearrangement joins TRBV28 to TRBJ2-7; 10 bases fit TRBD2. Trimming took 0 bases from V and 2 from J; bases not matched to a gene: 7. Germline V gives CDR1 MDHEN, CDR2 SYDVKM. The CDR3 runs 17 residues. The CDR3 loop is CASSLWGGAGGPYEQYF. DNA of the CDR3: TGTGCCAGCAGTTTATGGGGGGGAGCGGGAGGGCCCTACGAGCAGTACTTC.

This clone showed up just once. This chain links TRBV27 with TRBJ2-3, with TRBD2 matching over 11 bases. Per the germline V gene, CDR1 is MNHEY and CDR2 is SMNVEV (reference sequence). The CDR3 is made up of 16 amino acids. J lost 0 bases, V lost 4 bases, and 3 bases had no gene match. The CDR3 spells CASSSGLADSTDTQYF. The CDR3 DNA reads as TGTGCCAGCAGTTCGGGACTAGCGGATAGCACAGATACGCAGTATTTT.

The rearrangement joins TRBV5-1 to TRBJ2-7; D possibly corresponds to TRBD1 (6 bases). From germline, CDR1 is SGHRS and CDR2 YFSETQ. This CDR3 has 18 residues. Trimming removed 0 bases from V and 3 bases from J, with 22 bases in between. The CDR3 loop is CASSLGAGGPGADYEQYF. The CDR3 DNA follows: TGCGCCAGCAGCTTGGGGGCTGGGGGCCCCGGGGCTGACTACGAGCAGTACTTC.

V and J are TRBV7-2 and TRBJ2-1, with TRBD2 identical over 9 bases. The V and J ends lost 5 bases and 3 bases, in that order; junction bases with no gene match: 11. The CDR3 has 17 amino acids. CDR1 and CDR2 (germline): SGHTA, FQGNSA. The CDR3 DNA reads TGTGCCAGCAGCGCATACTCCCTAGCGGGGAGCTACAATGAGCAGTTCTTC. Translated: CASSAYSLAGSYNEQFF.

The chain is built from TRBV11-2 and TRBJ1-1; 7 bases map to TRBD1. V lost 7 bases to trimming and J lost 5 bases; unmatched junction nucleotides: 10. The CDR3 has 14 residues. Germline CDR1 reads SGHAT; CDR2 reads FQNNGV. CDR3 loop: CASTLGGVGTEAFF. CDR3 bases: TGTGCCAGCACCCTAGGGGGCGTGGGGACTGAAGCTTTCTTT.

The chain joins TRBV2 to TRBJ1-2; D is undetermined. CDR3 length: 13 residues. Germline CDR1 and CDR2: SNHLY and FYNNEI. V lost 7 bases and J lost 0, with 9 bases in between. The CDR3 is CASNLSPNYGYTF. CDR3 sequence (DNA): TGTGCCAGCAACTTATCCCCTAACTATGGCTACACCTTC.

This clone is a singleton in its sample. V is TRBV7-9 and J is TRBJ1-2; maybe TRBD1 (5 bases). From germline, CDR1 is SEHNR and CDR2 FQNEAQ (reference sequence). The V and J ends lost 1 base and 4 bases respectively, with 7 bases between them. The CDR3 covers 13 residues. The CDR3 DNA sequence: TGTGCCAGCAGCTTAGGAGACAGCTATGGCTACACCTTC. The encoded protein is CASSLGDSYGYTF.

The chain is built from TRBV7-9 and TRBJ1-1, with D perhaps matching TRBD1 (6 bases). The CDR3 is 15 residues long. Trimming removed 5 bases at V and 0 bases at J, with 13 bases between. Germline V lookup: CDR1 SEHNR, CDR2 FQNEAQ (reference sequence). This CDR3 is CASSLSNRVNTEAFF. The CDR3, as DNA: TGTGCCAGCAGCCTCAGTAACAGGGTGAACACTGAAGCTTTCTTT.

The V gene is TRBV5-1, the J gene TRBJ1-3; unclear D gene. CDR1 and CDR2 (germline): SGHRS, YFSETQ. V was cut by 0 bases and J by 4 bases, with 8 bases left in between. The CDR3 contains 14 residues. The DNA for the CDR3 is TGCGCCAGCAGCTTGGGAGCGAGAGGAAACACCATATATTTT. Protein: CASSLGARGNTIYF. Full variable domain (outside the CDR3, taken from reference TRBV5-1 and TRBJ1-3): KAGVTQTPRYLIKTRGQQVTLSCSPISGHRSVSWYQQTPGQGLQFLFEYFSETQRNKGNFPGRFSGRQFSNSRSEMNVSTLELGDSALYLCASSLGARGNTIYFGEGSWLTVV.

CDR3 in amino acids: CASSYFTGTDTQYF. DNA of the CDR3: TGTGCCAGCAGTTATTTTACTGGCACAGATACGCAGTATTTT. J is TRBJ2-3 and V is TRBV6-2 or TRBV6-3; no definite D call. CDR3 length equals 14 residues. V lost 3 bases and J 1 base, leaving 8 bases between the germline ends. Germline-derived CDR1 and CDR2 are MNHEY and SVGEGT.